One and the same sample provided the 6 T cell receptor delta chains below, sequenced in a study of gamma-delta chains in newborns, infants, children. TCRdb applied CATT to the reads for clone calling. The sample includes approximately 11,000 delta-chain clones, 9% to 10% of them seen just once. The sample comprised blood. These receptors were obtained from a child who was a newborn, infant or young child, either healthy, febrile or measles-vaccinated (not recorded which).

This clone is labeled as medium-sized. This chain connects TRDV2 to TRDJ3; TRDD3 might be the D (5 bases). The CDR3 runs to 18 residues. V lost 0 bases and J lost 0, with 11 bases in between. Germline V gene data show CDR1 as GEAIGNYY and CDR2 as EKD. CDR3 residues: CACDTAGTSSWDTRQMFF. Written as DNA, the CDR3 is TGTGCCTGTGACACCGCGGGGACAAGCTCCTGGGACACCCGACAGATGTTTTTC.

This clone was counted only a few times. The V call is TRDV2, the J call TRDJ3, with a tentative D call TRDD3 (6 bases). V dropped 0 bases and J dropped 3 bases, with 17 bases sitting between them. The germline V gene has CDR1 GEAIGNYY and CDR2 EKD. The CDR3 runs 19 residues. The chain's CDR3 is CACDTAGAKGSWDTRQMFF. The CDR3 nucleotides read TGTGCCTGTGACACCGCTGGGGCCAAAGGGAGCTGGGACACCCGACAGATGTTTTTC.

The rearrangement uses TRDV2 and TRDJ2; perhaps TRDD3 as D (5 bases). The CDR3 has 19 residues. Per the germline V gene, CDR1 is GEAIGNYY and CDR2 is EKD. V dropped 0 bases and J dropped 0 bases, with 19 bases sitting between them. This chain's CDR3 is CACDTTGGLKDALTAQLFF. For the CDR3, the DNA is TGTGCCTGTGACACCACCGGGGGCTTAAAAGATGCTTTGACAGCACAACTCTTCTTT.

This clone has just a few counts. The chain carries TRDV2 and TRDJ3; 13 bases are a match to TRDD3. Unmatched junction bases numbered 7, after V lost 1 base and J lost 2 bases. Per germline, CDR1 GEAIGNYY and CDR2 EKD. CDR3 length: 20 amino acids. The CDR3 nucleotides are TGTGCCTGTGACACGGTACTGGGGGATACGCATACCTGGGACACCCGACAGATGTTTTTC. This gives the protein CACDTVLGDTHTWDTRQMFF.

By frequency in the sample, this clone is medium-sized. This clone may be a read error of a much larger clone one base away. Within the sample, other DNA sequences also encode this same CDR3. The chain combines TRDV2 with TRDJ3; TRDD3 aligns across 10 bases. V was pared by 1 base and J by 0 bases, with 2 bases of the junction left unmatched. Germline V gives CDR1 GEAIGNYY, CDR2 EKD. This CDR3 has 18 amino acids. The DNA for the CDR3 is TGTGCCTGTGACACGGCTGGGGGATACTCCTGGGACACCCGACAGATGTTTTTC. It specifies CACDTAGGYSWDTRQMFF.

For this clone: The protein recorded in TCRdb matches a much larger clone and deviates from this DNA's translation at residue 12, suggesting a read error; the protein here is obtained by translating the DNA. The J gene is TRDJ3, the V gene TRDV2; 9 nucleotides align to TRDD3. This CDR3 contains 19 residues. Germline values: CDR1 GEAIGNYY, CDR2 EKD. The CDR3: CACDTVLGESSRDTRQMFF. The CDR3 DNA follows: TGTGCCTGTGACACCGTACTGGGGGAGAGCTCCAGGGACACCCGACAGATGTTTTTC.